The source of this T cell receptor (beta chain) is a study of T cell changes during pregnancy in multiple sclerosis (dated 2019 in TCRdb). Study-level background: Changes in the T cell repertoire over the course of pregnancy were examined in this study in women with multiple sclerosis.

Including the terminal cysteine and phenylalanine, the CDR3 comprises 14 residues. Only the CDR3 DNA stays, 42 bases, in frame from base 1. Taken from the germline V gene, the CDR1 and CDR2 loops are MNHEY and SVGAGI. Relative to germline, V is missing 5 bases and J is missing 0 bases, with 2 bases of the junction outside any gene match. Library method: the immunoSEQ multiplex PCR assay. The table comes from immuneACCESS by way of TCRdb, which keeps in-frame sequences with V and J called. Part of the clones is missing from these tables; in studies checked, under half for an unresolved V gene and the rest for unknown reasons. This sample holds 60,000 or so clones; 91% were observed only once. Clones ranked in the top ten supply around 0.85% of the sample. In the case of this clone: Its cognate antigen has yet to be identified. Per-base qualities were not stored, and no clone one base away is much larger.

The clonotype comes from a female donor with multiple sclerosis, enrolled in a pregnancy study. The chain joins TRBV6-5 to TRBJ2-7, and 9 junction bases match TRBD1. Specimen: peripheral blood, collected before pregnancy. The CDR3 in this case is CASSGQGHSYEQYF. The DNA is TGTGCCAGCAGTGGACAGGGGCACTCCTACGAGCAGTACTTC.